Below, one T cell receptor (beta chain) is given with its context. V was trimmed by 4 bases and J by 2 bases, leaving 20 bases between them. The CDR3 extends over 17 amino acids. Germline V gene lookup returns CDR1 LGHNA and CDR2 YNFKEQ. The data stem from a study of shared T cell receptors in the human thymus. The protocol was immunoSEQ multiplex PCR, while the TCRdb copy is restricted to in-frame clones and leaves out a portion. Seen here are roughly 660,000 clones, roughly 90% observed once, and the top ten hold 0.0095% to 0.011%. The data also belong to a second study, concerning human thymus T cells. That source reports: Thymic and blood repertoires seemed to favor certain V and J genes. As related research reported, thymic repertoires overlapped highly among unrelated individuals.

This sequence originates from a boy under three years old with a congenital heart defect. The V gene is TRBV4-2, the J gene TRBJ2-5; TRBD1 is a possible D gene (6 bases). The specimen sequenced was thymocytes. This chain's CDR3 is CASSPWTETRGQETQYF. In DNA, the CDR3 is TGTGCCAGCAGCCCCTGGACCGAAACTAGGGGGCAAGAGACCCAGTACTTC.